The following is a TCR beta chain sequence with its context. What it binds is unknown. Some clones are missing from TCRdb's copy, which holds only in-frame ones; the method was immunoSEQ multiplex PCR. The sample consists of about 700,000 clones, about 74% of them appearing once. These data come from a study of shared clonotypes between healthy human individuals. Study as a whole: Sampling drew on donors who were a couple of women and three men aged 18 to 49.

Study observations and caveats: When compared with the clonotypes that were shared by all four sorted-subset donors, the non-shared clonotypes turned out to have lower generation probabilities. Naive subsets generally had larger estimated richness than memory subsets. Depth of sequencing was expected to influence donor clonotype sharing.

Sequencing was carried out using memory CD4+ T cells sorted from blood. Subset given: CD45RA-negative fraction. The receptor's source is a woman between 25 and 40 years old in good health.

CDR3 sequence reads: CASSFLATEKLFF. CDR3 coding DNA: TGCGCCAGCAGCTTTTTAGCAACCGAAAAACTGTTTTTT. The rearrangement joins TRBV5-1 to TRBJ1-4; D is undetermined. The germline V and J ends were trimmed by 2 bases and 8 bases, with 10 bases remaining between them. In germline, CDR1 is SGHRS, CDR2 YFSETQ. The CDR3 loop spans 13 amino acids.